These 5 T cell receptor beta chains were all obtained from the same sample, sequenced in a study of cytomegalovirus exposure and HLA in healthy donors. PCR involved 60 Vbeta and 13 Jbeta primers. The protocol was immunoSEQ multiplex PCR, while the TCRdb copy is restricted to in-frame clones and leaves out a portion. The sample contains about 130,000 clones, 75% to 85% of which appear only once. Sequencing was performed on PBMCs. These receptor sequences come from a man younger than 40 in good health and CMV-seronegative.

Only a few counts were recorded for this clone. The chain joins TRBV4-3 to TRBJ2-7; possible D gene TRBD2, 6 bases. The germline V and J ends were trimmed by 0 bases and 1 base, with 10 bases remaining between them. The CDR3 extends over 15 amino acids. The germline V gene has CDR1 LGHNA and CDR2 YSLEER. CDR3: CASSQDLGGSYEQYF. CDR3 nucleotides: TGCGCCAGCAGCCAAGATCTCGGGGGTTCCTACGAGCAGTACTTC.

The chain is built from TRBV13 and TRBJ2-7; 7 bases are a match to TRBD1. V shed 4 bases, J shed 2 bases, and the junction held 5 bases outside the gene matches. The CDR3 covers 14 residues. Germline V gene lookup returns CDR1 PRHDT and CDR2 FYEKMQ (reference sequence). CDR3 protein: CASSSWDRTYEQYF. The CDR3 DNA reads TGTGCCAGCAGCTCCTGGGACAGAACCTACGAGCAGTACTTC.

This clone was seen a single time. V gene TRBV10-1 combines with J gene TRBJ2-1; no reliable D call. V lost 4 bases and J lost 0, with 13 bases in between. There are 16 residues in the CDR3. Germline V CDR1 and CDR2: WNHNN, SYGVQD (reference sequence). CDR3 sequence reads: CASSAYTTSSYNEQFF. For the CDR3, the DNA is TGCGCCAGCAGTGCCTATACCACGAGCTCCTACAATGAGCAGTTCTTC.

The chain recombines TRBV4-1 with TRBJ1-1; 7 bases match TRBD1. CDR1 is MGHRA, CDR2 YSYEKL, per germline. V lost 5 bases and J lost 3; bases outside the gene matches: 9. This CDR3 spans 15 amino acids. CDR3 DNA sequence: TGCGCCAGCAGCAACCAAGACAGGGCCGACACTGAAGCTTTCTTT. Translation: CASSNQDRADTEAFF.

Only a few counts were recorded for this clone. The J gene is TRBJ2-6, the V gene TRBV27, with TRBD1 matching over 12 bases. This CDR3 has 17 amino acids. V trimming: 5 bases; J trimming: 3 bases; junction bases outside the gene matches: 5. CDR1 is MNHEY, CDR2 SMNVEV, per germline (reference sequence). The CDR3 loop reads CASSRDRGQFGANVLTF. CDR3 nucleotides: TGTGCCAGCAGTCGGGACAGGGGGCAGTTTGGGGCCAACGTCCTGACTTTC. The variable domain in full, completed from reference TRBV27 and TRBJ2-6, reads EAQVTQNPRYLITVTGKKLTVTCSQNMNHEYMSWYRQDPGLGLRQIYYSMNVEVTDKGDVPEGYKVSRKEKRNFPLILESPSPNQTSLYFCASSRDRGQFGANVLTFGAGSRLTVL.